The present entry profiles one TCR beta chain with its context. Its antigen remains unidentified. TCRdb re-analysed the 5' RACE reads in MiXCR, keeping a single row per CDR3 protein. This sample has 450,000 or so distinct CDR3 sequences; roughly 20% occur once, and the top ten carry approximately 8.1%. These data come from a study of T-cell memory formation after mild COVID-19. Study-wide background: Among the donors, TCR clusters were largely specific to each donor. Findings of the study overall: Most CD4+ clones that shrank were in CM and EM, while CD8+ ones turned up in EMRA. Proof of SARS-CoV-2 specificity was absent for the second-wave clones that crested on day 37. Clones shrinking between day 15 and 85 showed a balanced CD4/CD8 split, and those that grew later tilted toward CD4+.

CDR1 and CDR2 from the germline V gene are SGHKS and YYEKEE (reference sequence). The CDR3 runs 15 residues. V was pared by 5 bases and J by 1 base, with 16 bases between. The receptor's source is an adult woman who had mild COVID-19 (a few samples of this study predate the infection). Cell type and time point are not known. V is TRBV5-5 and J is TRBJ2-7; D unclear. Sequencing input: PBMCs or a T cell subset sorted from them (not recorded which). CDR3 amino acids: CASSYIENPSYEQYF. Written as DNA, the CDR3 is TGTGCCAGCAGTTATATCGAGAACCCTTCCTACGAGCAGTACTTC.